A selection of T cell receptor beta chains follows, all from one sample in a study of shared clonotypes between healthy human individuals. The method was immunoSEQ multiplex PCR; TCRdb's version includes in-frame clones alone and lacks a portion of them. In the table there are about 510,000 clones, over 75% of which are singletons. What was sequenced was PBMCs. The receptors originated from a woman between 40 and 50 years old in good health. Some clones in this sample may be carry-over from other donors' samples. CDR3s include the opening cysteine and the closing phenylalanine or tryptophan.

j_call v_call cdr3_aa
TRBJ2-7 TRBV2 CASSPRGLDEQYF
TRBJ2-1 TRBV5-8 CASSLTGSSYNEQFF
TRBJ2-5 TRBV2 CASSDNSQETQYF
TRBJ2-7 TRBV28 CASSFTSGGYEQYF
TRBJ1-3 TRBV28 CASRPGGGEAGNTIYF
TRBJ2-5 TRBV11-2 CASSLGEEQYF
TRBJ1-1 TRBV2 CASSADRDTEAFF
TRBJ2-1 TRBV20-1 CSARPRSEQFF
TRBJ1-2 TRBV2 CATRGQNYGYTF
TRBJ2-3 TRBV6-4 CASSVEHTDTQYF
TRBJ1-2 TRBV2 CASSGPPETGVLRGYTF
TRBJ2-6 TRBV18 CASSNSGTNSGANVLTF
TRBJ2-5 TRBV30 CAWSVTWGGTQYF
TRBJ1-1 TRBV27 CASSLQQGAPEAFF
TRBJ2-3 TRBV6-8 CASSYHRGSSTDTQYF
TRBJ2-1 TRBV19 CASSPPLSRLNEQFF
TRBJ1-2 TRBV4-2 CASSLVVKNYGYTF
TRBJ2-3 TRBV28 CASSSPGQGTDTQYF
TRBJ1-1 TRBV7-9 CASSLRQAEAFF
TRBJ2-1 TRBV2 CASMAGWGEQFF
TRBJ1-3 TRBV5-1 CASSLVNANSGNTIYF
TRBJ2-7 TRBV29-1 CSVGLAGGYEQYF
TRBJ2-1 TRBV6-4 CASSGKASGDYNEQFF
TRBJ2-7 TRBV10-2 CASSDSLGRTYEQYF